The next 8 T cell receptor beta chains were all read from a single sample in a study of beta chain features in type 1 diabetes. Isolated RNA was reverse transcribed in full, so expressed TCRB transcripts were sequenced. TCRdb's copy holds only in-frame clones and misses some; the assay was immunoSEQ multiplex PCR. The data show 350,000 to 450,000 clones, roughly 15% seen once. The sample taken for sequencing was naive CD4+ T cells from blood. The receptor set was obtained from a woman in her late teens or twenties in good health.

Turning to this clone: Within the sample, other DNA sequences also encode this same CDR3. This chain connects TRBV30 to TRBJ2-1; D is ambiguous. Between the trimmed V and J ends, which lost 0 bases and 6 bases, there was a span of 6 bases. CDR1 and CDR2 from the germline V gene are GTSNPN and SVGIG (reference sequence). The CDR3 is 12 residues long. This CDR3 is CAWSVSRNEQFF. DNA of the CDR3: TGTGCCTGGAGTGTTTCCCGCAATGAGCAGTTCTTC.

This clone was picked up a small number of times. This sequence joins TRBV30 and TRBJ1-4; D is undetermined. The germline V gene has CDR1 GTSNPN and CDR2 SVGIG (reference sequence). This CDR3 has 15 amino acids. Trimming shortened V by 4 bases and J by 0 bases, and 12 bases separated the two germline ends. The CDR3 DNA follows: TGTGCCTGGACGGGAGAACTATCAACTAATGAAAAACTGTTTTTT. Its translation: CAWTGELSTNEKLFF.

The chain couples TRBV27 to TRBJ2-7, with 7 positions matching TRBD1. This CDR3 comprises 13 residues. J gave up 7 bases and V 4 bases, and 7 bases lay outside the gene matches. Germline V gene lookup returns CDR1 MNHEY and CDR2 SMNVEV (reference sequence). In nucleotides, the CDR3 is TGTGCCAGCAGTTCGCACACAGGGGCTGAGCAGTACTTC. It specifies CASSSHTGAEQYF.

Only a few counts were recorded for this clone. The J gene is TRBJ2-5, the V gene TRBV5-4; TRBD1 aligns across 7 bases. In germline, CDR1 is SGHNT, CDR2 YYREEE (reference sequence). V was pared by 5 bases and J by 1 base, with 5 bases of the junction left unmatched. This CDR3 contains 14 residues. The CDR3 is CASSMGQLQETQYF. CDR3 sequence (DNA): TGTGCCAGCAGTATGGGACAGCTCCAAGAGACCCAGTACTTC. The full variable domain, completed using reference TRBV5-4 and TRBJ2-5, is ETGVTQSPTHLIKTRGQQVTLRCSSQSGHNTVSWYQQALGQGPQFIFQYYREEENGRGNFPPRFSGLQFPNYSSELNVNALELDDSALYLCASSMGQLQETQYFGPGTRLLVL.

Only a few counts were recorded for this clone. The J gene is TRBJ2-3, the V gene TRBV5-1; 7 positions match TRBD1. The germline CDR1 and CDR2 sequences are SGHRS and YFSETQ. Trimming removed 4 bases from V and 4 bases from J; junction bases left unmatched: 12. The CDR3 is 16 residues long. The CDR3 here is CASSARQGSGADTQYF. CDR3 nucleotides: TGCGCCAGCAGCGCCCGACAGGGTTCGGGCGCAGATACGCAGTATTTT.

The V and J genes are TRBV30 and TRBJ2-7; a possible D gene is TRBD2 (6 bases). This CDR3 comprises 15 residues. The V gene's germline CDR1 is GTSNPN and CDR2 SVGIG (reference sequence). The germline V and J ends were trimmed by 5 bases and 4 bases, with 21 bases remaining between them. The CDR3 reads CAWAGIAGRRYEQYF. The CDR3 nucleotides are TGTGCCTGGGCTGGGATTGCGGGAAGGAGATACGAGCAGTACTTC. The variable domain in full, with the rest retrieved from reference TRBV30 and TRBJ2-7, is SQTIHQWPATLVQPVGSPLSLECTVEGTSNPNLYWYRQAAGRGLQLLFYSVGIGQISSEVPQNLSASRPQDRQFILSSKKLLLSDSGFYLCAWAGIAGRRYEQYFGPGTRLTVT.

Concerning this clone: The junction differs from germline at one of its ends, possibly a read error. The chain employs TRBV9 and TRBJ2-1, with 12 positions matching TRBD2. Germline CDR1 and CDR2: SGDLS and YYNGEE. The CDR3 covers 18 residues. The DNA of the CDR3 is TGTGCCAGCAGCGCGACTAGCGGGAGTTCGAAGGCGGGCAATCAGCAGTTCTTC. Its protein product is CASSATSGSSKAGNQQFF.

CDR3: CASSRLAREQYF. Written as DNA, the CDR3 is TGTGCCAGCAGCCGACTAGCTCGGGAGCAGTACTTC. The chain couples TRBV11-2 to TRBJ2-7; TRBD2 matches at 7 bases. Germline V gene data show CDR1 as SGHAT and CDR2 as FQNNGV. The junction had 5 bases not matched to a gene; V was cut back by 5 bases and J by 7 bases. This CDR3 has 12 residues.